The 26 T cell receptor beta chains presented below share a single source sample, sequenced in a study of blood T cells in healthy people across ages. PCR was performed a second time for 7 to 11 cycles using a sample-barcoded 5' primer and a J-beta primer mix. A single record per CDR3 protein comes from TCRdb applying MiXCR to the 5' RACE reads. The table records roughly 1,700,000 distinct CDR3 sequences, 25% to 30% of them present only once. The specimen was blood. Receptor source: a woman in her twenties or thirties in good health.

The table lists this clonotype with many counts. CDR3 bases: TGTGCCAGCAGTCCATCCCAGGGGGACGGAGAGACCCAGTACTTC. This translates into CASSPSQGDGETQYF. The chain recombines TRBV6-5 with TRBJ2-5, with 7 bases aligning to TRBD1. Looked up from germline, CDR1 is MNHEY and CDR2 is SVGAGI. The V gene end was trimmed by 5 bases and the J gene end by 4 bases; junction bases not matched to a gene: 10. The CDR3 has 15 residues.

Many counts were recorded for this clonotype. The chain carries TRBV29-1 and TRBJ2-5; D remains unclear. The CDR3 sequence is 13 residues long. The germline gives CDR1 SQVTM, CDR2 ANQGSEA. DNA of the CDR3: TGCATCGCTCTCCCGACTGGCGCGGAGACCCAGTACTTC. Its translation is CIALPTGAETQYF.

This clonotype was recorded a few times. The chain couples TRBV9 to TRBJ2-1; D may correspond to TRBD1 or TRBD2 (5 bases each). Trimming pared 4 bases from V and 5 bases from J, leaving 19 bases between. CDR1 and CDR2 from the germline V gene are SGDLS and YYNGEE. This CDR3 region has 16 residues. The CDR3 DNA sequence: TGTGCCAGCAGCTCCGGGACGCCAACAAAAAACAATGAGCAGTTCTTC. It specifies CASSSGTPTKNNEQFF.

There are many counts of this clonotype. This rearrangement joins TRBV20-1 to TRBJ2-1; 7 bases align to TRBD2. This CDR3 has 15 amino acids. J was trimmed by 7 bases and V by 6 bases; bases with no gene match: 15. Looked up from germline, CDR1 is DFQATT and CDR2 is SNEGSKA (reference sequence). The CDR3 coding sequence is TGCAGTGCCCGTAACCCGGGGGGAACAAGGAATGAGCAGTTCTTC. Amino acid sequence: CSARNPGGTRNEQFF.

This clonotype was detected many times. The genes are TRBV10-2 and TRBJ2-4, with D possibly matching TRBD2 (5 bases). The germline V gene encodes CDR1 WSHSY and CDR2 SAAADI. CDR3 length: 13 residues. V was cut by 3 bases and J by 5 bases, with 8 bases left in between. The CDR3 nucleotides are TGCGCCAGCAGTGACCGGACTGAAAACATTCAGTACTTC. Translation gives CASSDRTENIQYF.

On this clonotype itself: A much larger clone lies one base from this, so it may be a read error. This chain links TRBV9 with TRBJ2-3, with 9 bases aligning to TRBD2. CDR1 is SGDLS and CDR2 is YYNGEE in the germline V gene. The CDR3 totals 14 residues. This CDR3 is CTSSVVAGADTQYF. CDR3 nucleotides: TGTACCAGCAGCGTCGTAGCGGGGGCAGATACGCAGTATTTT.

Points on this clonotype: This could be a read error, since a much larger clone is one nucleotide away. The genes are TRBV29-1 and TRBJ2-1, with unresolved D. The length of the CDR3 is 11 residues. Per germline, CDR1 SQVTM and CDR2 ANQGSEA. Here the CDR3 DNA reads TGCTGCGTTGAACATACGGATGAGCAGTTCTTC. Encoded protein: CCVEHTDEQFF.

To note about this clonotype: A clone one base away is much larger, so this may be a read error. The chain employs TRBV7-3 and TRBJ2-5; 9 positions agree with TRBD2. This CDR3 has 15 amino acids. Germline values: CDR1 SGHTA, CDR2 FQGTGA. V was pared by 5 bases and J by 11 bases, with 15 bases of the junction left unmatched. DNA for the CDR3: TGTGCCAGCAGCAATAGCGGGGGCCCATACAATGAGCAGTACTTC. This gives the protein CASSNSGGPYNEQYF.

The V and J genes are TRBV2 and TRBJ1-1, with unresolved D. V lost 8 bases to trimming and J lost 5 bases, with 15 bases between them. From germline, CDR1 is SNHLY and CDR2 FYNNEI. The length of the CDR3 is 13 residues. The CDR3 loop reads CASLQTLPTEAFF. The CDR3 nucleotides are TGTGCCAGCCTTCAGACACTCCCGACTGAAGCTTTCTTT.

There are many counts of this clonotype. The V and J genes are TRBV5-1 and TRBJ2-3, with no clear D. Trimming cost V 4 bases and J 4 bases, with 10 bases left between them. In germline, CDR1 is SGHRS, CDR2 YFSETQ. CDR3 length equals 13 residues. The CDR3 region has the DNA TGCGCCAGCAGCCTGAACGAGGCAGATACGCAGTATTTT. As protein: CASSLNEADTQYF.

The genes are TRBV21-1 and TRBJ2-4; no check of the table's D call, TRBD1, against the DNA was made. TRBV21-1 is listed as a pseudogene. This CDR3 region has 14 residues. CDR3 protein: CASSNKRGLEEQYF. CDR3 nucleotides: TGTGCCAGCAGCAATAAAAGGGGGCTGGAGGAGCAGTACTTC.

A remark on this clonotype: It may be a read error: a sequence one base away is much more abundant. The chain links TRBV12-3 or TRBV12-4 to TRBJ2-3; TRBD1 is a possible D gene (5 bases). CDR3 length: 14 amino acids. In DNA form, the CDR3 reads TGTGCCAGCAGTTTGAAAGAAGGGGCAGATACGCGGTATTTT. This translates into CASSLKEGADTRYF.

CDR3 nucleotides: TGTGCCAGCGAACCGGGCGGCGTACCCTACGAGCAGTACTTC. Amino acids: CASEPGGVPYEQYF. The V and J genes are TRBV6-1 and TRBJ2-7, with unresolved D. In germline, CDR1 is MNHNS, CDR2 SASEGT. The CDR3 has 14 residues. V was clipped by 8 bases and J by 2 bases, with 16 bases between them.

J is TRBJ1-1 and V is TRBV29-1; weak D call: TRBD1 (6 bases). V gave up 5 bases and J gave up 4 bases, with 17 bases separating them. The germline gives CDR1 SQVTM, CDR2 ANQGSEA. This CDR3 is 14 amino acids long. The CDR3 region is CSVPGTHVGTEAFF. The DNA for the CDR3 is TGCAGCGTTCCCGGGACACACGTCGGCACTGAAGCTTTCTTT.

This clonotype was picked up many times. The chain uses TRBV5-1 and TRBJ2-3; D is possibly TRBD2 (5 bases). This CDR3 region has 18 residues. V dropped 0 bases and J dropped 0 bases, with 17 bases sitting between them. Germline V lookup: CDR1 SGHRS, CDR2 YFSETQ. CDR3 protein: CASSLGSGGITSTDTQYF. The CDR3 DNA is TGCGCCAGCAGCTTGGGGAGCGGAGGAATTACTAGCACAGATACGCAGTATTTT.

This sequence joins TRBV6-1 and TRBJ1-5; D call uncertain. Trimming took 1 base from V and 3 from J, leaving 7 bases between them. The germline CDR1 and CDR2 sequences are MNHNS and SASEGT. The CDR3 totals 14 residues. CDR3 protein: CASSEGAVNQPQHF. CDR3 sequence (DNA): TGTGCCAGCAGTGAAGGGGCGGTCAATCAGCCCCAGCATTTT.

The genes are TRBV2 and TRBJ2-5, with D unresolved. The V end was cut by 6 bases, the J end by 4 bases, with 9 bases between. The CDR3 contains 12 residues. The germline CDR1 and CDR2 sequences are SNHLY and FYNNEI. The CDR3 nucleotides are TGTGCCAGCAGGAAGGGCGGAGAGACCCAGTACTTC. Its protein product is CASRKGGETQYF.

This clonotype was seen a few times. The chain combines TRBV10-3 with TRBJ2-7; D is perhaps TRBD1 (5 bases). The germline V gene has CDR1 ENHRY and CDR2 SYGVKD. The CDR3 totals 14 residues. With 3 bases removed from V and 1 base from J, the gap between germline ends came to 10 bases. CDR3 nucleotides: TGTGCCATCAGTGAAATGCGACAGTCCTACGAGCAGTACTTC. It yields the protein CAISEMRQSYEQYF.

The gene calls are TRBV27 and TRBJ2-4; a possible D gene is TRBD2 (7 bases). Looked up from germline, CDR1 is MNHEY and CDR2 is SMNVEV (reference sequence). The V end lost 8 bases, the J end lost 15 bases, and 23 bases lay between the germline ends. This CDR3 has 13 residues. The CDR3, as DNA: TGTGCCAGCGGGAAGGGAGGGGGTTACGAGCTGTACTTC. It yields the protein CASGKGGGYELYF.

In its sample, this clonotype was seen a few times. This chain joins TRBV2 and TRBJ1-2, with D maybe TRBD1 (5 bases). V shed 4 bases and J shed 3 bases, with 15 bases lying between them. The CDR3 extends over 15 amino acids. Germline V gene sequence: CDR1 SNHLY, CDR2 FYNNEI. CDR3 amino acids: CASSAAGRGDYGYTF. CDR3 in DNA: TGTGCCAGCAGTGCGGCAGGTCGAGGGGACTATGGCTACACCTTC.

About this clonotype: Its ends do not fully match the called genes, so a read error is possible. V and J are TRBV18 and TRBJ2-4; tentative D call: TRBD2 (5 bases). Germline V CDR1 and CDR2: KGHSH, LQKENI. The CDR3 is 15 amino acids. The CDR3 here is CASSPQAGSGDEQYF. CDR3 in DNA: TGTGCTAGCTCACCTCAGGCGGGTTCTGGGGATGAGCAGTACTTC.

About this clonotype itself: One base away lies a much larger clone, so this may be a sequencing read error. CDR3 nucleotide sequence: TGCGCCAGCAGCTTGGGGTCTCCTGCCGAGCAGTTCTTC. As protein: CASSLGSPAEQFF. This chain connects TRBV5-1 to TRBJ2-1; D ambiguous. Germline values: CDR1 SGHRS, CDR2 YFSETQ. Trimming cost V 0 bases and J 10 bases, with 11 bases left between them. This CDR3 is built from 13 residues.

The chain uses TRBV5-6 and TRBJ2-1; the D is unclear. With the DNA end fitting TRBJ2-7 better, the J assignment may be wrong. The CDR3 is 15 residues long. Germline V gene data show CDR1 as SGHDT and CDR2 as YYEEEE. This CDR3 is CASSSTTSSYNEQYF. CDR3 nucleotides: TGTGCCAGCAGCTCGACAACGAGCTCCTACAATGAGCAGTACTTC.

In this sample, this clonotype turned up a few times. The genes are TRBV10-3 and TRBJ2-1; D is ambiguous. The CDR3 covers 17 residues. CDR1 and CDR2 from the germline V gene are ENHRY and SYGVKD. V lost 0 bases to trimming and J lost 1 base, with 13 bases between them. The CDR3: CAISESSPERSYNEQFF. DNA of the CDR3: TGTGCCATCAGTGAGTCGTCCCCTGAGAGGTCCTACAATGAGCAGTTCTTC.

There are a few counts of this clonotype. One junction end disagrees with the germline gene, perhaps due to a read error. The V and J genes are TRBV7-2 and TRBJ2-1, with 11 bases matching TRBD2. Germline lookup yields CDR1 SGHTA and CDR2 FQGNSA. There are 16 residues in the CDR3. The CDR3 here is CASSIAGGSSYNEQFF. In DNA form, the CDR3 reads TGTGCCAGCAGCATAGCGGGAGGGAGCTCCTACAATGAGCAGTTCTTC.

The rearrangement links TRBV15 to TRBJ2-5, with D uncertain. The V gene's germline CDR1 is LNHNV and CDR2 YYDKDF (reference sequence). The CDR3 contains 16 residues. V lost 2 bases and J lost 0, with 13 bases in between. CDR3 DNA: TGTGCCACCAGCAGACCTTCCCCTACAGACCAAGAGACCCAGTACTTC. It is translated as CATSRPSPTDQETQYF.